The clone carrying this T cell receptor beta chain was counted a few times. Amplification of TCR beta used genomic DNA extracted from peripheral blood. Multiplex touch-down PCR with TRB-A/B primers amplified rearranged V-D-J TRB sequences. TCRdb ran MiXCR on the multiplex PCR reads and lists one entry per CDR3 protein. The table lists some 5,000 distinct CDR3 sequences, 20% to 25% of them singletons. The CDR3 totals 13 residues. The germline gives CDR1 DFQATT, CDR2 SNEGSKA (reference sequence). V shed 5 bases and J 6 bases; nucleotides not matched to a gene: 4. This sample was taken from a study of T cell repertoires in aging, cancer and after chemotherapy.

This chain connects TRBV20-1 to TRBJ2-7, with 13 positions matching TRBD2. This clonotype was obtained from a human donor in good health. The donor label of this sample is uncertain. Sequenced: blood. CDR3 region: CSASGTSGTEQYF. DNA for the CDR3: TGCAGTGCTTCGGGGACTAGCGGGACCGAGCAGTACTTC.